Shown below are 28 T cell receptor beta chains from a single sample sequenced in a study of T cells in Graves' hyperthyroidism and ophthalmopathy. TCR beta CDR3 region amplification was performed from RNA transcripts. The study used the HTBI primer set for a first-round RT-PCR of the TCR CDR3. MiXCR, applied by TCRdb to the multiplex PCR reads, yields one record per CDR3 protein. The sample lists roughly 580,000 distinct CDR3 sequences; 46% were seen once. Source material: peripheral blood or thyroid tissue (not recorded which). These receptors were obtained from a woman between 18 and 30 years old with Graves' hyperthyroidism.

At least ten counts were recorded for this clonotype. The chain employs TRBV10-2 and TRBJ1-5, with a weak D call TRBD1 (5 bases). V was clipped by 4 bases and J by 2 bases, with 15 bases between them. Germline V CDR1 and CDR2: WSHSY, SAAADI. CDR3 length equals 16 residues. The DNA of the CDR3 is TGCGCCAGCAGTGCAGGGATACTCCGGGGCAATCAGCCCCAGCATTTT. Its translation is CASSAGILRGNQPQHF.

CDR3: CSASRESVNQPQHF. The CDR3 DNA reads as TGCAGTGCTAGCCGGGAGTCGGTCAATCAGCCCCAGCATTTT. The chain has TRBV20-1 and TRBJ1-5; no firm D call. The V end lost 3 bases, the J end lost 3 bases, and 12 bases lay between the germline ends. The CDR3 sequence is 14 residues long. In germline, CDR1 is DFQATT, CDR2 SNEGSKA (reference sequence).

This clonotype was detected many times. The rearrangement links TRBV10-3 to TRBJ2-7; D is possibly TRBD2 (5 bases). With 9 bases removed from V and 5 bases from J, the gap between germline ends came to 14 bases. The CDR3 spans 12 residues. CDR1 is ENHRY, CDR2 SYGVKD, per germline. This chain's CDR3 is CAIQGGSDEQYF. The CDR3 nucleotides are TGTGCCATTCAAGGCGGGTCGGACGAGCAGTACTTC.

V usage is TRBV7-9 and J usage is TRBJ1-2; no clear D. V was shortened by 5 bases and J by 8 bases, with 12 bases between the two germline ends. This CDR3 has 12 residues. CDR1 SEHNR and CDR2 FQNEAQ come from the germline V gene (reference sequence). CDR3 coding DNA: TGTGCCAGCAGCGCCACCCAAGGAGGCTACACCTTC. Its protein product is CASSATQGGYTF.

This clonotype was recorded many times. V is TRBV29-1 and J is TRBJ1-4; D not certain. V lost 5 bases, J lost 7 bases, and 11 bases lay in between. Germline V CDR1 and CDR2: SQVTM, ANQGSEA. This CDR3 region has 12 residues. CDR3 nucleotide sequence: TGCAGCGTTCAGATTACCGGTGAAAAACTGTTTTTT. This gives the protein CSVQITGEKLFF.

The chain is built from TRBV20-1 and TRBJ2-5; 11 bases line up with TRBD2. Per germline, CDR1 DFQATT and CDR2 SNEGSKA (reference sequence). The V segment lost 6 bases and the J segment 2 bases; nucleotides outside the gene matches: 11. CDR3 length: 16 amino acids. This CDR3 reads CSAPAPLAGGQETQYF. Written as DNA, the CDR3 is TGCAGTGCCCCCGCCCCTCTAGCGGGAGGACAAGAGACCCAGTACTTC.

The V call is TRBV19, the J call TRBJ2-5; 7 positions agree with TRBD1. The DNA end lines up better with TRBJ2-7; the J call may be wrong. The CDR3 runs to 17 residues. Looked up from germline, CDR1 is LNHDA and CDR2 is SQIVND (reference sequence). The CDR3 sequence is CASRGENGTASPYEQYF. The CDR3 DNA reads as TGTGCCAGTAGGGGGGAGAATGGGACAGCATCACCCTACGAGCAGTACTTC.

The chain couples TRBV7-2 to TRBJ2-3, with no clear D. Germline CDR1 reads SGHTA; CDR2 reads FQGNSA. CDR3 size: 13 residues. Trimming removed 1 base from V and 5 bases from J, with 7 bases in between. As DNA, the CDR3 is TGTGCCAGCAGCTTAGTGACCCAAGATACGCAGTATTTT. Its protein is CASSLVTQDTQYF.

The CDR3 DNA follows: TGTGCCAGCAGTGAAAGCGAGGACAATGAAAAACTGTTTTTT. It codes for CASSESEDNEKLFF. The rearrangement joins TRBV2 to TRBJ1-4; no firm D call. This CDR3 is built from 14 residues. Germline CDR1 SNHLY, CDR2 FYNNEI. V was cut by 2 bases and J by 5 bases, with 9 bases left in between.

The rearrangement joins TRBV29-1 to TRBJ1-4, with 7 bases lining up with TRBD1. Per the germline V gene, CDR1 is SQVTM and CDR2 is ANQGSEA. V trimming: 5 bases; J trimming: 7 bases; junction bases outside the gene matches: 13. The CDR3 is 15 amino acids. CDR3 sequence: CSVSLQGLVGEKLFF. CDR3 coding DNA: TGCAGCGTTTCTTTACAGGGGCTAGTAGGTGAAAAACTGTTTTTT.

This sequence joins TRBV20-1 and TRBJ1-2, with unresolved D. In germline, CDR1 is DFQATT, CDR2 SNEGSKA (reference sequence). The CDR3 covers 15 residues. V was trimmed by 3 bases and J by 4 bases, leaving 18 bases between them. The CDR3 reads CSASNPRAWGYGYTF. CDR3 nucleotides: TGCAGTGCTAGCAATCCACGGGCATGGGGCTATGGCTACACCTTC.

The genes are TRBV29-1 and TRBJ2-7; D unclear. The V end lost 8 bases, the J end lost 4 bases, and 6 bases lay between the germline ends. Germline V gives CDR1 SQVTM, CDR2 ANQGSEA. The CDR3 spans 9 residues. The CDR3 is CSFGYEQYF. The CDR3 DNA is TGCAGCTTTGGGTACGAGCAGTACTTC.

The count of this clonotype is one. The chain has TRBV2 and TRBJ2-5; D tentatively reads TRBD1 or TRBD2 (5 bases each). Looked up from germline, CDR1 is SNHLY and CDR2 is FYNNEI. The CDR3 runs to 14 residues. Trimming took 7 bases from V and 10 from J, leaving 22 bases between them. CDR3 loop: CASTGPGPAFVQYF. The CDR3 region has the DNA TGTGCCAGCACCGGGCCGGGACCGGCGTTCGTCCAGTACTTC.

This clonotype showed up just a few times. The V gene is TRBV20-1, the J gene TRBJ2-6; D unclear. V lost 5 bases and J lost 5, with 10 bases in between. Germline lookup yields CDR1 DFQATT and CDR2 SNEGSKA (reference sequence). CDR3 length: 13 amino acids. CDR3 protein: CSAPEYRANVLTF. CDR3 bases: TGCAGTGCTCCAGAGTATAGGGCCAACGTCCTGACTTTC.

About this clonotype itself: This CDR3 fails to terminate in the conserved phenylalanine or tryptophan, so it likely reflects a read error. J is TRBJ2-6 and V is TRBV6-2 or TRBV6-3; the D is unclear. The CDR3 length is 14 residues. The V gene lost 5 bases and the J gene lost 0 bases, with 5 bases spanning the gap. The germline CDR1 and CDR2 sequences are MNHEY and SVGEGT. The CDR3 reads CASSNISGANVLTS. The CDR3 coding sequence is TGTGCCAGCAGTAATATCTCTGGGGCCAACGTCCTGACTTCC.

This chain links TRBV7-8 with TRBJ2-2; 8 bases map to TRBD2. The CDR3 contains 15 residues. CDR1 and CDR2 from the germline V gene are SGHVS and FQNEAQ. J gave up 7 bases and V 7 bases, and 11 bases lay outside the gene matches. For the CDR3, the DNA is TGTGCCAGCACCCTGAGCGGGAGCGGTGGCGGGGAGCTGTTTTTT. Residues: CASTLSGSGGGELFF.

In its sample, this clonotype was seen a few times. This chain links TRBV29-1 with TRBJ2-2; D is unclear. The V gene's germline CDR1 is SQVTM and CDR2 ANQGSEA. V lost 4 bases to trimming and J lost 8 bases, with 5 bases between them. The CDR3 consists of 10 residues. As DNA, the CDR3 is TGCAGCGTTGGTCCGGGGGAGCTGTTTTTT. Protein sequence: CSVGPGELFF.

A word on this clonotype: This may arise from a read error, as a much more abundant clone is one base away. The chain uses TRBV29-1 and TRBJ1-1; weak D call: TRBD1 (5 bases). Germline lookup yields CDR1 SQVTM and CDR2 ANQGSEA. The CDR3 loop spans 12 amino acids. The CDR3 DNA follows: TGCAGCGCTGAAAGGAGGGGAGCTGAAGCTTTCTTT. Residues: CSAERRGAEAFF.

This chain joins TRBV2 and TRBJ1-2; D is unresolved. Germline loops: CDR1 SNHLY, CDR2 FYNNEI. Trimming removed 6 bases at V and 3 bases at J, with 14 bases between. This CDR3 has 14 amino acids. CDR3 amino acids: CASSSPGDDYGYTF. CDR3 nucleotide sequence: TGTGCCAGCAGCTCCCCAGGCGACGACTATGGCTACACCTTC.

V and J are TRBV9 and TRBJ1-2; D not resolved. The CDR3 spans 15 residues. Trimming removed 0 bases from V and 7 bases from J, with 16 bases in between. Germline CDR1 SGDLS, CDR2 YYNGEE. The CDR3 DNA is TGTGCCAGCAGCGTAGTGAGCAGCAGTTCTTCTGGCTACACCTTC. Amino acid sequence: CASSVVSSSSSGYTF. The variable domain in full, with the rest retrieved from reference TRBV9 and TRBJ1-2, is DSGVTQTPKHLITATGQRVTLRCSPRSGDLSVYWYQQSLDQGLQFLIQYYNGEERAKGNILERFSAQQFPDLHSELNLSSLELGDSALYFCASSVVSSSSSGYTFGSGTRLTVV.

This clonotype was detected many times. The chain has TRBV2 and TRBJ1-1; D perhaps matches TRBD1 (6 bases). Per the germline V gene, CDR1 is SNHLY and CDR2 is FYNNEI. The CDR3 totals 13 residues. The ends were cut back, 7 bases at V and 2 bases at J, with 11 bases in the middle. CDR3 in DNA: TGTGCCAGCAAATCACAGGGTAACACTGAAGCTTTCTTT. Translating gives CASKSQGNTEAFF.

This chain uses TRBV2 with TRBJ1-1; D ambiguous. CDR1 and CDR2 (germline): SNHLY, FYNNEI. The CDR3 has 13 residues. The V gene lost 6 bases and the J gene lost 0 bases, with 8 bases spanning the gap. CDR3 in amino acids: CASSFAVNTEAFF. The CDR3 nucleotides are TGTGCCAGCAGCTTTGCGGTGAACACTGAAGCTTTCTTT.

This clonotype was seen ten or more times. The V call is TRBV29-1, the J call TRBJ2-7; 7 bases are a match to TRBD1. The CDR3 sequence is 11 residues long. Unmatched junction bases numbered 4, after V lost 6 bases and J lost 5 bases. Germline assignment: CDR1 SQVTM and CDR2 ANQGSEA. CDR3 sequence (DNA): TGCAGCGTCGGAACAGGGGACGAGCAGTACTTC. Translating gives CSVGTGDEQYF.

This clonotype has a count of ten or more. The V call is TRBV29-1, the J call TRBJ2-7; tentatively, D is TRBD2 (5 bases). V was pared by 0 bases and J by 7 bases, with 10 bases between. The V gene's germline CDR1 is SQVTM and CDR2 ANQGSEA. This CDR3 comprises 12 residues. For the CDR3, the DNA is TGCAGCGTTGAAGATCTTCCGGGAGAGCAGTACTTC. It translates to CSVEDLPGEQYF.

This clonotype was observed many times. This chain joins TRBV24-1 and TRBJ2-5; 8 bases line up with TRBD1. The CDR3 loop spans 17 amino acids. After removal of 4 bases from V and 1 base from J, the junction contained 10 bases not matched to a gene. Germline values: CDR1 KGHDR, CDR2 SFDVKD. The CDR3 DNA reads TGTGCCACCAGTGACCCTAGTACAGGGGGAATCCAAGAGACCCAGTACTTC. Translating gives CATSDPSTGGIQETQYF.

Here the CDR3 DNA reads TGTGCCAGCAGTGAAGTGGGGCTTGGTGGCTACACCTTC. It translates to CASSEVGLGGYTF. V and J are TRBV25-1 and TRBJ1-2, with D possibly being TRBD1 (5 bases). CDR1 is MGHDK and CDR2 is SYGVNS in the germline V gene. CDR3 length: 13 amino acids. With 2 bases removed from V and 7 bases from J, the gap between germline ends came to 11 bases.

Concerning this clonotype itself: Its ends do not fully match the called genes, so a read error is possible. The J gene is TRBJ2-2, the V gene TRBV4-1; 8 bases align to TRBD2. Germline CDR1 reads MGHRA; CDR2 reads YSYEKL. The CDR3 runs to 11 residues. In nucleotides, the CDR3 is TGCGCCAGCAGCCACCGGGGGGGGCTGTTTTTT. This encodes CASSHRGGLFF.

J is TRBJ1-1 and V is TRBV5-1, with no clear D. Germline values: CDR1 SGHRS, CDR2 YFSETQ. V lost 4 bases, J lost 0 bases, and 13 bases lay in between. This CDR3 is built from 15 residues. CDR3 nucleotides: TGCGCCAGCAGCCAAAGTGAGGGAATGAACACTGAAGCTTTCTTT. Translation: CASSQSEGMNTEAFF.